The present TCR beta chain was sequenced within a study of cytomegalovirus exposure and HLA in healthy donors. Regarding the study as a whole: CMV antigen specificity was confirmed in vitro for a few CMV-associated chains.

As concerns this clone: The antigen is not known.

V was cut by 5 bases and J by 8 bases, with 9 bases left in between. CDR1 MDHEN and CDR2 SYDVKM come from the germline V gene. There are 11 residues in the CDR3. PCR was performed using 60 Vbeta and 13 Jbeta primers. TCRdb's copy holds only in-frame clones and misses some; the assay was immunoSEQ multiplex PCR. The sample holds 180,000 or so clones, approximately 80% seen once. The V call is TRBV28, the J call TRBJ1-2; D might be TRBD1 (6 bases). Sample: PBMCs. This receptor was obtained from a woman in her forties or fifties in good health and CMV-seronegative. The CDR3, as DNA: TGTGCCAGCAGTCCAAGGGGGGGCTACACCTTC. Protein: CASSPRGGYTF.